This passage covers 5 T cell receptor beta chains from one sample sequenced in a study of cytomegalovirus exposure and HLA in healthy donors. The PCR made use of 60 Vbeta and 13 Jbeta primers. Clones were sequenced by immunoSEQ multiplex PCR, and TCRdb holds only the in-frame ones, with some missing. Of hundreds of thousands of clones listed, around 79% were seen once; the top ten hold roughly 1.9%. The sequenced sample consisted of PBMCs. The receptors come from a male donor in good health and CMV-seronegative.

This chain uses TRBV5-6 with TRBJ1-2; TRBD1 matches at 9 bases. The V gene's germline CDR1 is SGHDT and CDR2 YYEEEE. The V and J ends lost 5 bases and 7 bases, in that order; junction bases with no gene match: 6. The CDR3 contains 13 residues. CDR3 amino acids: CASSRDRDGGYTF. CDR3 in DNA: TGTGCCAGCAGTCGGGACAGGGACGGTGGCTACACCTTC.

J is TRBJ1-1 and V is TRBV10-3, with D perhaps TRBD1 (6 bases). CDR3 length: 11 amino acids. The V gene's germline CDR1 is ENHRY and CDR2 SYGVKD. Trimming took 6 bases from V and 6 from J, leaving 8 bases between them. CDR3 region: CAIRQGPEAFF. CDR3 DNA sequence: TGTGCCATCAGACAGGGCCCTGAAGCTTTCTTT.

V is TRBV27 and J is TRBJ1-1; 12 bases map to TRBD1. The germline V gene encodes CDR1 MNHEY and CDR2 SMNVEV (reference sequence). Trimming took 1 base from V and 1 from J; bases not matched to a gene: 4. CDR3 length: 17 residues. The CDR3 sequence: CASSLWGTGGANTEAFF. The CDR3 DNA sequence: TGTGCCAGCAGTTTATGGGGGACAGGGGGCGCGAACACTGAAGCTTTCTTT.

As regards this clone: Other DNA sequences in this sample translate to the same CDR3. The genes are TRBV15 and TRBJ1-1, with D perhaps matching TRBD1 (5 bases). Trimming took off 0 bases at V and 4 bases at J, with 21 bases between the two ends. This CDR3 spans 18 amino acids. From germline, CDR1 is LNHNV and CDR2 YYDKDF (reference sequence). The CDR3 nucleotides read TGTGCCACCAGCAGAGATCACCTGGGGCAGGGTAGTGGCACTGAAGCTTTCTTT. It encodes CATSRDHLGQGSGTEAFF. Looking up the rest from reference TRBV15 and TRBJ1-1 gives the full variable domain: DAMVIQNPRYQVTQFGKPVTLSCSQTLNHNVMYWYQQKSSQAPKLLFHYYDKDFNNEADTPDNFQSRRPNTSFCFLDIRSPGLGDTAMYLCATSRDHLGQGSGTEAFFGQGTRLTVV.

The chain joins TRBV6-1 to TRBJ2-5; weak D call: TRBD1 (7 bases). CDR1 MNHNS and CDR2 SASEGT come from the germline V gene. The V end was cut by 2 bases, the J end by 5 bases, with 15 bases between. The length of the CDR3 is 15 residues. CDR3 DNA: TGTGCCAGCAGTGAAATAGGCAGGGGGGTTGAGACCCAGTACTTC. Its translation is CASSEIGRGVETQYF.